These 5 T cell receptor beta chains share one sample of origin, sequenced in a study of OX40 agonist ivuxolimab in advanced cancers. Sequenced by immunoSEQ multiplex PCR; TCRdb stores in-frame clones only, minus some. Found here are about 83,000 clones, about four fifths of them singletons; the top ten hold less than 9.5%. The source material was CD4+ or CD8+ T cells sorted from blood, sampled in a trial of the OX40 agonist ivuxolimab. The source is an adult with an advanced solid tumor such as melanoma, head and neck, liver or kidney cancer.

The CDR3 loop is CASSFTGGYGYTF. The CDR3 DNA follows: TGCGCCAGCAGCTTTACAGGCGGCTATGGCTACACCTTC. The chain links TRBV5-1 to TRBJ1-2, with a possible D match to TRBD1 (5 bases). The CDR3 contains 13 residues. Germline V lookup: CDR1 SGHRS, CDR2 YFSETQ. The germline V and J ends were trimmed by 2 bases and 4 bases, with 9 bases remaining between them.

The CDR3 coding sequence is TGTGCCAGCAGCCATGGAAGCCACTGGGCGACGAACACTGAAGCTTTCTTT. Protein product: CASSHGSHWATNTEAFF. The chain employs TRBV4-2 and TRBJ1-1, with no clear D. V was pared by 3 bases and J by 1 base, with 18 bases between. Per the germline V gene, CDR1 is LGHNA and CDR2 is YNFKEQ. The CDR3 has 17 amino acids.

This rearrangement joins TRBV19 to TRBJ1-2; TRBD1 is a possible D gene (6 bases). CDR3 length equals 13 residues. Trimming stripped 6 bases from V and 6 bases from J, with 14 bases between. Germline V CDR1 and CDR2: LNHDA, SQIVND (reference sequence). CDR3 in amino acids: CASSLTGSDGYTF. The CDR3 bases are TGTGCCAGTAGCCTTACAGGGTCGGATGGCTACACCTTC.

The V call is TRBV7-2, the J call TRBJ2-1; 9 bases align to TRBD1. The CDR3 has 15 residues. V lost 3 bases and J lost 2; bases outside the gene matches: 2. Germline CDR1 and CDR2: SGHTA and FQGNSA. In DNA, the CDR3 is TGTGCCAGCAGCTTGGGGACAGGGACCTACAATGAGCAGTTCTTC. It specifies CASSLGTGTYNEQFF.

This clone came up a few times. The chain uses TRBV6-6 and TRBJ1-6, with a tentative D call TRBD1 (5 bases). This CDR3 region has 12 residues. Germline V gene data show CDR1 as MNHNY and CDR2 as SVGAGI (reference sequence). The ends were cut back, 8 bases at V and 7 bases at J, with 9 bases in the middle. CDR3 in amino acids: CASSPGNSPLHF. The CDR3 DNA follows: TGTGCCAGCTCCCCAGGGAATTCACCCCTCCACTTT.